The source of this T cell receptor (beta chain) is a study of CD8 T cells in ankylosing spondylitis. With respect to this clonotype: Its target is not known.

TCRdb passed the 5' RACE reads through MiXCR, listing each CDR3 protein once. The sample has 700,000 to 850,000 distinct CDR3 sequences; about an eighth are singletons. Germline values: CDR1 SEHNR, CDR2 FQNEAQ (reference sequence). The CDR3 contains 17 residues. Trimming shortened V by 5 bases and J by 3 bases, and 23 bases separated the two germline ends. The study's findings and limits: There was a TCR beta motif, made of 7 or 8 highly homologous variants, that appeared characteristic of ankylosing spondylitis blood.

Sequences were obtained from blood, either unsorted or a sorted T cell fraction (not recorded which). The chain links TRBV7-9 to TRBJ2-7; TRBD1 might be the D (6 bases). The clonotype originates from a male donor with ankylosing spondylitis. CDR3 nucleotides: TGTGCCAGCAGCCCAAGGTGGGACAAACGGAATCACTACGAGCAGTACTTC. Residues: CASSPRWDKRNHYEQYF. Full variable domain (missing parts from reference TRBV7-9 and TRBJ2-7): DTGVSQNPRHKITKRGQNVTFRCDPISEHNRLYWYRQTLGQGPEFLTYFQNEAQLEKSRLLSDRFSAERPKGSFSTLEIQRTEQGDSAMYLCASSPRWDKRNHYEQYFGPGTRLTVT.